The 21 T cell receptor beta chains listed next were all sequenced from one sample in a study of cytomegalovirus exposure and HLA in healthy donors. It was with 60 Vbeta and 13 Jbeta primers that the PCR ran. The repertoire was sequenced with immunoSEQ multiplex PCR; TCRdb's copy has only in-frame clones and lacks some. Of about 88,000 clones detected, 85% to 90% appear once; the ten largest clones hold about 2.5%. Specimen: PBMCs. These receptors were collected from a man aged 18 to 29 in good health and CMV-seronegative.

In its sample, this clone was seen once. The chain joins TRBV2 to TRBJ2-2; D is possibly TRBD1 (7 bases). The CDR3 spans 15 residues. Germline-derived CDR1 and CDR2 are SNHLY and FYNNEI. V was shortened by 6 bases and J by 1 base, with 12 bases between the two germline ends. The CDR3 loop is CASRPQGGNTGELFF. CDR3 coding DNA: TGTGCCAGCAGGCCTCAGGGGGGGAACACCGGGGAGCTGTTTTTT. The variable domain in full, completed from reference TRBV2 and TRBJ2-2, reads EPEVTQTPSHQVTQMGQEVILRCVPISNHLYFYWYRQILGQKVEFLVSFYNNEISEKSEIFDDQFSVERPDGSNFTLKIRSTKLEDSAMYFCASRPQGGNTGELFFGEGSRLTVL.

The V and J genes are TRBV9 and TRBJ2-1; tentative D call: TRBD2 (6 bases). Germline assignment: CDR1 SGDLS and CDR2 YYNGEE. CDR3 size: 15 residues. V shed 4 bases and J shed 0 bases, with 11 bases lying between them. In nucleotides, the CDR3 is TGTGCCAGCAGCATGGAGGGAAGCTCCTACAATGAGCAGTTCTTC. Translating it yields CASSMEGSSYNEQFF.

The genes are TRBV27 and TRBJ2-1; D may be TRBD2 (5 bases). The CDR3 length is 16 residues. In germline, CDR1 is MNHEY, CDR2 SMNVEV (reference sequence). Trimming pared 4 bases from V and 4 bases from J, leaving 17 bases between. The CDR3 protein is CASSSAESRAYNEQFF. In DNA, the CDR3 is TGTGCCAGCAGTTCCGCGGAGTCGAGGGCGTACAATGAGCAGTTCTTC.

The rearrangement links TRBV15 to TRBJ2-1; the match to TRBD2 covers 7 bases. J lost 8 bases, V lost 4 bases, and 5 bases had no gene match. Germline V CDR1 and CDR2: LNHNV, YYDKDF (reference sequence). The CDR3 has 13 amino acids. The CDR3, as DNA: TGTGCCACCAGCAAACGACTAGCCGATGAGCAGTTCTTC. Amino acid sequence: CATSKRLADEQFF.

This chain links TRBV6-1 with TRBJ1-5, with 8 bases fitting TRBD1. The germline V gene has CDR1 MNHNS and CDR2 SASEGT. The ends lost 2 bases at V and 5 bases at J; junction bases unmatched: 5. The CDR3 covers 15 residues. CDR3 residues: CASSEQGARDQPQHF. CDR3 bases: TGTGCCAGCAGTGAACAGGGGGCGCGGGATCAGCCCCAGCATTTT.

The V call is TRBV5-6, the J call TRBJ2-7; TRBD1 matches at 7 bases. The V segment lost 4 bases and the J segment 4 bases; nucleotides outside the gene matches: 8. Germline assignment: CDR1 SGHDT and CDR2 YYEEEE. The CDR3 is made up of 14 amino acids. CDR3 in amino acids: CASSIRDRSYEQYF. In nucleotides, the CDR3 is TGTGCCAGCAGCATCCGGGACAGATCTTACGAGCAGTACTTC.

Written as DNA, the CDR3 is TGTGCCAGCGTTGAAAGCGGGAGAGGCTACGAGCAGTACTTC. It codes for CASVESGRGYEQYF. V gene TRBV25-1 combines with J gene TRBJ2-7; 8 bases map to TRBD2. This CDR3 has 14 residues. V lost 8 bases, J lost 3 bases, and 9 bases stayed unmatched. Germline CDR1 and CDR2: MGHDK and SYGVNS.

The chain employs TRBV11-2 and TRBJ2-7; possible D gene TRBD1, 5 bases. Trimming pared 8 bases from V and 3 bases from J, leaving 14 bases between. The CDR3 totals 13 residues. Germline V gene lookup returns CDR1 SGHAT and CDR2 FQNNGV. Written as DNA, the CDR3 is TGTGCCAGCGCAACAGGAGTACACTACGAGCAGTACTTC. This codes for CASATGVHYEQYF. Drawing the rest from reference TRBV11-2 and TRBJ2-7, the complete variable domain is EAGVAQSPRYKIIEKRQSVAFWCNPISGHATLYWYQQILGQGPKLLIQFQNNGVVDDSQLPKDRFSAERLKGVDSTLKIQPAKLEDSAVYLCASATGVHYEQYFGPGTRLTVT.

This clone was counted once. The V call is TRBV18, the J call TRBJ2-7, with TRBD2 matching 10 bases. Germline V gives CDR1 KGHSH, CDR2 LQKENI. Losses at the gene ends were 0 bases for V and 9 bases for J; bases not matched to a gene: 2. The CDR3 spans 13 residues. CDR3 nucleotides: TGTGCCAGCTCACCACCCCAGCGGGAGGGGCAGTACTTC. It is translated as CASSPPQREGQYF. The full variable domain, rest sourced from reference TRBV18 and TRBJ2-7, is NAGVMQNPRHLVRRRGQEARLRCSPMKGHSHVYWYRQLPEEGLKFMVYLQKENIIDESGMPKERFSAEFPKEGPSILRIQQVVRGDSAAYFCASSPPQREGQYFGPGTRLTVT.

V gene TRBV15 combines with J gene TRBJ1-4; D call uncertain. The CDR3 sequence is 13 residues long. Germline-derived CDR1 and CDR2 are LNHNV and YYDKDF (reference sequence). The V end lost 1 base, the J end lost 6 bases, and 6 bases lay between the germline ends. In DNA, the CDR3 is TGTGCCACCAGCAGAGGGACTGATGAAAAACTGTTTTTT. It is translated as CATSRGTDEKLFF.

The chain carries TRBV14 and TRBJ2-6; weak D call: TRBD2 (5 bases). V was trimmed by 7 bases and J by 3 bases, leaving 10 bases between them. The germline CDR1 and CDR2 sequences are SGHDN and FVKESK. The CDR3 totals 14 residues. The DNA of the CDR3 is TGTGCCAGCACTCGGGGTAATGGGGCCAACGTCCTGACTTTC. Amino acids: CASTRGNGANVLTF. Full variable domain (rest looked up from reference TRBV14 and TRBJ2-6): EAGVTQFPSHSVIEKGQTVTLRCDPISGHDNLYWYRRVMGKEIKFLLHFVKESKQDESGMPNNRFLAERTGGTYSTLKVQPAELEDSGVYFCASTRGNGANVLTFGAGSRLTVL.

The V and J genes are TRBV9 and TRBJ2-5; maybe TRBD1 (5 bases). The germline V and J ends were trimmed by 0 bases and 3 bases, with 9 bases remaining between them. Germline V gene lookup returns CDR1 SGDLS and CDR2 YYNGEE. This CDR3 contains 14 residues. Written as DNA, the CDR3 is TGTGCCAGCAGCGTAGGCTGGGGCGAAGAGACCCAGTACTTC. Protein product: CASSVGWGEETQYF.

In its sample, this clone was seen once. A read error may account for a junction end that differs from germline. The CDR3 DNA reads as TGTGCTAGCAGCGAAGGACAGGGCCTGAACACCGGGGAGCTGTTTTTT. This codes for CASSEGQGLNTGELFF. The V gene is TRBV7-7, the J gene TRBJ2-2, with 8 bases fitting TRBD1. Germline V gene sequence: CDR1 SSHAT, CDR2 FNYEAQ (reference sequence). The CDR3 loop spans 16 amino acids. The full variable domain, in which reference TRBV7-7 and TRBJ2-2 provide the parts outside the CDR3, is GAGVSQSPRYKVTKRGQDVTLRCDPISSHATLYWYQQALGQGPEFLTYFNYEAQPDKSGLPSDRFSAERPEGSISTLTIQRTEQRDSAMYRCASSEGQGLNTGELFFGEGSRLTVL.

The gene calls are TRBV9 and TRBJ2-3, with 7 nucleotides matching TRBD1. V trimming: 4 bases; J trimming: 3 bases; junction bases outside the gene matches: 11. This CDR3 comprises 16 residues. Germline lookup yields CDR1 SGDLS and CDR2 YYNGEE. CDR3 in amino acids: CASSPPGAGGTDTQYF. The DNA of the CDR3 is TGTGCCAGCAGCCCCCCTGGGGCAGGGGGTACAGATACGCAGTATTTT.

CDR3 in amino acids: CASSQGRTHQPQHF. CDR3 nucleotide sequence: TGTGCCAGCAGCCAGGGTAGAACCCATCAGCCCCAGCATTTT. The V and J genes are TRBV7-9 and TRBJ1-5; D perhaps matches TRBD1 (5 bases). Germline V lookup: CDR1 SEHNR, CDR2 FQNEAQ (reference sequence). Trimming removed 5 bases from V and 5 bases from J, with 13 bases in between. The CDR3 totals 14 residues.

The CDR3 region is CASSFMNYGYTF. CDR3 nucleotide sequence: TGTGCCAGCAGCTTTATGAACTATGGCTACACCTTC. This chain uses TRBV5-4 with TRBJ1-2, with no clear D. V lost 2 bases to trimming and J lost 2 bases, with 4 bases between them. The CDR3 spans 12 residues. In germline, CDR1 is SGHNT, CDR2 YYREEE (reference sequence).

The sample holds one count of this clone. The CDR3 DNA reads as TGTGCCAGCAGCTTGAACGACAGGGGTGGCTACACCTTC. Translation gives CASSLNDRGGYTF. V usage is TRBV5-4 and J usage is TRBJ1-2; 8 nucleotides align to TRBD1. CDR1 is SGHNT, CDR2 YYREEE, per germline (reference sequence). The CDR3 covers 13 residues. J lost 7 bases, V lost 1 base, and 3 bases had no gene match.

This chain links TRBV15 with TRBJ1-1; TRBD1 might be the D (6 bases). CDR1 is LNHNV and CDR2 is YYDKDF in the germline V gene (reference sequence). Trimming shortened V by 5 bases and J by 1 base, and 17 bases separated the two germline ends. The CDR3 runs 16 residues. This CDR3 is CATSLGLSGANTEAFF. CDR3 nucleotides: TGTGCCACCAGCTTAGGTCTCTCAGGGGCGAACACTGAAGCTTTCTTT. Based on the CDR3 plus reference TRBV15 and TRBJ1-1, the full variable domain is DAMVIQNPRYQVTQFGKPVTLSCSQTLNHNVMYWYQQKSSQAPKLLFHYYDKDFNNEADTPDNFQSRRPNTSFCFLDIRSPGLGDTAMYLCATSLGLSGANTEAFFGQGTRLTVV.

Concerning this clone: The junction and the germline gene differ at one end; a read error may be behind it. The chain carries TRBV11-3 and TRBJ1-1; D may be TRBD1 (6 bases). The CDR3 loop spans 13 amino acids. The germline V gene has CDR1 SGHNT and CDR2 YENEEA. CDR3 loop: CAGSVQGNTEAFF. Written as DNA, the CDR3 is TGTGCCGGCAGCGTACAGGGGAACACTGAAGCTTTCTTT.

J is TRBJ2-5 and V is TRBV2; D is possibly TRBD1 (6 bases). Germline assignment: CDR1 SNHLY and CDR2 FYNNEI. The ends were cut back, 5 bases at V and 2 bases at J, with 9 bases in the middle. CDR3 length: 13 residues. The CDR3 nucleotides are TGTGCCAGCAGTCTACAGGGTCAAGAGACCCAGTACTTC. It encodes CASSLQGQETQYF.

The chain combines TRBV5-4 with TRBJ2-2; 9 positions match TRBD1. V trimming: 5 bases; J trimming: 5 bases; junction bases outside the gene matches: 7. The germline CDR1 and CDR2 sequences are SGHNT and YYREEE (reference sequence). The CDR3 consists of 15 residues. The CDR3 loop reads CASRPGQGGTGELFF. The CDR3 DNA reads TGTGCCAGCAGGCCGGGACAGGGTGGAACCGGGGAGCTGTTTTTT.